This T cell receptor (beta chain) was captured by sequencing in a study of response to subunit inactivated influenza vaccine. The study, taken as a whole, reports: Each seasonal influenza vaccination, the authors suggested, recruits few new T cells.

Germline V gene data show CDR1 as MDHEN and CDR2 as SYDVKM. Trimming shortened V by 3 bases and J by 0 bases, and 8 bases separated the two germline ends. The CDR3 length is 14 residues. As for this clonotype: Its antigen remains unknown.

TCRdb re-analysed the RT-PCR reads in MiXCR, keeping a single row per CDR3 protein. Among about 800,000 distinct CDR3 sequences listed, 20% to 25% were seen once. The receptor was isolated from a man between 50 and 59 years old who received an inactivated influenza vaccine. The chain combines TRBV28 with TRBJ2-5; unclear D gene. The sample in question was PBMCs from blood, obtained around 5 days after vaccination. Here the CDR3 reads CASSLIDNQETQYF. The CDR3 coding sequence is TGTGCCAGCAGTTTGATAGATAACCAAGAGACCCAGTACTTC.